One sample yielded the 32 T cell receptor beta chains listed below, sequenced in a study of CD8+CD57+ T cells in acquired aplastic anemia. The template for TCR beta VDJ and CDR3 sequence profiling was genomic DNA. MiXCR, applied by TCRdb to the reads, yields one record per CDR3 protein. The profile covers under 350,000 distinct CDR3 sequences, with about 56% appearing a single time and approximately 8.2% taken by the ten largest. Material: sorted CD4+, CD8+, or CD8+CD57+ T cells (not recorded which) from PBMCs. The receptors derive from a human donor with severe aplastic anemia or a healthy control (not recorded which).

The chain links TRBV6-4 to TRBJ2-3; D possibly matches TRBD1 or TRBD2 (6 bases each). This CDR3 comprises 13 residues. Between the trimmed V and J ends, which lost 6 bases and 6 bases, there was a span of 13 bases. Germline loops: CDR1 MRHNA, CDR2 SNTAGT. The CDR3 DNA reads as TGTGCCAGCAGCACGGGGGCCCGCGATACGCAGTATTTT. Translating it yields CASSTGARDTQYF.

The chain joins TRBV2 to TRBJ1-6; D possibly corresponds to TRBD1 (6 bases). The length of the CDR3 is 13 residues. V dropped 7 bases and J dropped 7 bases, with 11 bases sitting between them. The germline V gene has CDR1 SNHLY and CDR2 FYNNEI. CDR3 in amino acids: CASNRQENSPLHF. The DNA for the CDR3 is TGTGCCAGCAATCGACAGGAGAATTCACCCCTCCACTTT.

This clonotype was seen at least ten times. The genes are TRBV2 and TRBJ1-1; 9 bases align to TRBD1. Germline V gene lookup returns CDR1 SNHLY and CDR2 FYNNEI. The CDR3 sequence is 13 residues long. Trimming at V came to 6 bases and at J to 7 bases, leaving 6 bases not matched to a gene. The CDR3 region has the DNA TGTGCCAGCAGAGGGGGACAGGGCGGTGAAGCTTTCTTT. Protein product: CASRGGQGGEAFF.

CDR3 in DNA: TGTGCCATCAGTGATGGGTGGACAGATACGCAGTATTTT. This encodes CAISDGWTDTQYF. This rearrangement joins TRBV10-3 to TRBJ2-3, with D hard to call. The CDR3 has 13 residues. V lost 3 bases and J 3 bases, leaving 7 bases between the germline ends. CDR1 ENHRY and CDR2 SYGVKD come from the germline V gene.

This clonotype turned up a few times. The rearrangement links TRBV24-1 to TRBJ2-1, with a possible D match to TRBD2 (5 bases). The ends were cut back, 3 bases at V and 2 bases at J, with 10 bases in the middle. The CDR3 covers 15 residues. Germline loops: CDR1 KGHDR, CDR2 SFDVKD. DNA for the CDR3: TGTGCCACCAGTGATCGACTATCGCCCTACAATGAGCAGTTCTTC. Translated, it gives CATSDRLSPYNEQFF.

This clonotype was seen only a few times. This chain connects TRBV29-1 to TRBJ1-5; 11 bases match TRBD1. Trimming removed 4 bases from V and 1 base from J; junction bases left unmatched: 9. CDR3 length equals 17 residues. Germline V lookup: CDR1 SQVTM, CDR2 ANQGSEA. This chain's CDR3 is CSVVFGQGAMSNQPQHF. The CDR3 region has the DNA TGCAGCGTTGTATTCGGACAGGGGGCTATGAGCAATCAGCCCCAGCATTTT.

This clonotype was seen more than once but under ten times. This chain connects TRBV7-9 to TRBJ1-1; a weak D match, TRBD1 (5 bases). The CDR3 consists of 15 residues. Per germline, CDR1 SEHNR and CDR2 FQNEAQ (reference sequence). V was shortened by 5 bases and J by 1 base, with 14 bases between the two germline ends. CDR3: CASSGPGLGNTEAFF. As DNA, the CDR3 is TGTGCCAGCAGCGGACCAGGGTTGGGGAACACTGAAGCTTTCTTT.

To note about this clonotype: Germline and junction disagree at one end, which may indicate a read error. This chain's CDR3 is CASSYTLTGTGTTEYGYTF. The CDR3 DNA is TGTGCCAGCAGTTACACGCTAACCGGGACAGGGACTACGGAATATGGCTACACCTTC. The chain employs TRBV10-3 and TRBJ1-2; 9 nucleotides match TRBD1. CDR1 and CDR2 from the germline V gene are ENHRY and SYGVKD. This CDR3 has 19 residues.

This clonotype was picked up one time. This chain uses TRBV2 with TRBJ2-7; D tentatively fits TRBD1 or TRBD2 (6 bases each). V gave up 2 bases and J gave up 5 bases, with 13 bases separating them. The germline gives CDR1 SNHLY, CDR2 FYNNEI. The CDR3 totals 14 residues. The CDR3 nucleotides read TGTGCCAGCAGTGAAAGGGGGGAAATGGACGAGCAGTACTTC. Its translation is CASSERGEMDEQYF.

About this clonotype: One end of the junction is discordant with germline, which a read error may explain. The chain combines TRBV20-1 with TRBJ1-5; D possibly corresponds to TRBD1 (5 bases). This CDR3 region has 14 residues. Germline CDR1 is DFQATT and CDR2 is SNEGSKA (reference sequence). The CDR3 protein is CNAREQARNQPQHF. The CDR3 bases are TGCAATGCTAGAGAACAGGCTCGCAATCAGCCCCAGCATTTT.

V usage is TRBV5-6 and J usage is TRBJ1-6, with no clear D. CDR1 is SGHDT, CDR2 YYEEEE, per germline. V was clipped by 6 bases and J by 6 bases, with 22 bases between them. This CDR3 region has 17 residues. CDR3 nucleotides: TGTGCCAGCAACACAGTGGATTATGGCTACTTTAATTCACCCCTCCACTTT. This translates into CASNTVDYGYFNSPLHF. Full variable domain (rest looked up from reference TRBV5-6 and TRBJ1-6): DAGVTQSPTHLIKTRGQQVTLRCSPKSGHDTVSWYQQALGQGPQFIFQYYEEEERQRGNFPDRFSGHQFPNYSSELNVNALLLGDSALYLCASNTVDYGYFNSPLHFGNGTRLTVT.

This clonotype was seen ten or more times. The gene calls are TRBV7-2 and TRBJ2-3; perhaps TRBD2 as D (5 bases). Germline lookup yields CDR1 SGHTA and CDR2 FQGNSA. This CDR3 spans 16 amino acids. The ends were cut back, 1 base at V and 0 bases at J, with 11 bases in the middle. For the CDR3, the DNA is TGTGCCAGCAGCTTAGTCGGGGATTCTAGCACAGATACGCAGTATTTT. This translates into CASSLVGDSSTDTQYF.

The genes are TRBV7-3 and TRBJ1-1; D is ambiguous. Trimming pared 2 bases from V and 0 bases from J, leaving 10 bases between. Germline values: CDR1 SGHTA, CDR2 FQGTGA. This CDR3 has 15 residues. The CDR3 spells CASSLGLGMNTEAFF. The CDR3 DNA reads TGTGCCAGCAGCTTAGGGTTGGGGATGAACACTGAAGCTTTCTTT.

J is TRBJ1-2 and V is TRBV7-2; TRBD1 might be the D (6 bases). Germline CDR1 SGHTA, CDR2 FQGNSA. The CDR3 consists of 16 residues. Trimming cost V 6 bases and J 0 bases, with 17 bases left between them. The CDR3: CASSTGPDTSNYGYTF. As DNA, the CDR3 is TGTGCCAGCAGTACAGGGCCAGACACCTCTAACTATGGCTACACCTTC. The full variable domain, rest sourced from reference TRBV7-2 and TRBJ1-2, is GAGVSQSPSNKVTEKGKDVELRCDPISGHTALYWYRQSLGQGLEFLIYFQGNSAPDKSGLPSDRFSAERTGGSVSTLTIQRTQQEDSAVYLCASSTGPDTSNYGYTFGSGTRLTVV.

The V call is TRBV5-1, the J call TRBJ2-5; 8 bases are a match to TRBD1. The V and J ends lost 0 bases and 5 bases, in that order; junction bases with no gene match: 6. The CDR3 contains 15 residues. CDR1 SGHRS and CDR2 YFSETQ come from the germline V gene. CDR3 protein: CASSLVGQDGETQYF. CDR3 nucleotides: TGCGCCAGCAGCTTGGTGGGACAGGACGGGGAGACCCAGTACTTC.

This clonotype was seen at least ten times. V usage is TRBV7-2 and J usage is TRBJ2-7; no clear D. The CDR3 has 15 residues. V dropped 6 bases and J dropped 6 bases, with 21 bases sitting between them. In germline, CDR1 is SGHTA, CDR2 FQGNSA. CDR3: CASRASHVPVFEQYF. CDR3 bases: TGTGCCAGCAGGGCGTCCCACGTACCAGTTTTCGAGCAGTACTTC.

In its sample, this clonotype was seen a few times. The chain is built from TRBV7-9 and TRBJ2-7; no clear D gene. This CDR3 region has 12 residues. CDR1 and CDR2 from the germline V gene are SEHNR and FQNEAQ (reference sequence). Trimming pared 1 base from V and 4 bases from J, leaving 5 bases between. CDR3 in DNA: TGTGCCAGCAGCTTAGGTTGGTACGAGCAGTACTTC. Translating it yields CASSLGWYEQYF.

V gene TRBV19 combines with J gene TRBJ1-2, with a tentative D call TRBD1 (5 bases). This CDR3 has 13 amino acids. Germline CDR1 reads LNHDA; CDR2 reads SQIVND (reference sequence). Trimming removed 2 bases from V and 4 bases from J, with 8 bases in between. The CDR3 loop reads CASSITGGYGYTF. The CDR3 nucleotides are TGTGCCAGTAGTATAACGGGGGGCTATGGCTACACCTTC.

This sequence joins TRBV12-3 or TRBV12-4 and TRBJ1-3; weak D call: TRBD1 (5 bases). The CDR3 spans 14 residues. Trimming took 7 bases from V and 3 from J, leaving 13 bases between them. DNA for the CDR3: TGTGCCAGCAATCGTAGCGGGGGTGGAAACACCATATATTTT. Translating it yields CASNRSGGGNTIYF.

This sequence joins TRBV5-6 and TRBJ1-3; D unresolved. The CDR3 runs 15 residues. In germline, CDR1 is SGHDT, CDR2 YYEEEE. V gave up 0 bases and J gave up 1 base, with 8 bases separating them. The CDR3 region is CASSLGYSSGNTIYF. In DNA, the CDR3 is TGTGCCAGCAGCTTGGGGTATAGTTCTGGAAACACCATATATTTT.

Comment on this clonotype: Since a much larger clone is just one base distant, this may be a read error. Written as DNA, the CDR3 is TGTGCCTGGAGGGCGACTGGCGGCGGGGAGCTGCTTTTT. This encodes CAWRATGGGELLF. The chain joins TRBV30 to TRBJ2-2, with TRBD2 as a possible D gene (6 bases). The germline gives CDR1 GTSNPN, CDR2 SVGIG (reference sequence). CDR3 size: 13 residues.

Written as DNA, the CDR3 is TGTGCCACGGGACAGGGGGCAACTAATGAAAAACTGTTTTTT. Translating gives CATGQGATNEKLFF. The chain links TRBV2 to TRBJ1-4; the match to TRBD1 covers 11 bases. Trimming cost V 10 bases and J 0 bases; bases outside gene matches: 1. Germline V gene data show CDR1 as SNHLY and CDR2 as FYNNEI. The length of the CDR3 is 14 residues.

This clonotype came up once. This chain joins TRBV5-1 and TRBJ2-1; 8 bases line up with TRBD2. The germline V gene has CDR1 SGHRS and CDR2 YFSETQ. The ends lost 3 bases at V and 4 bases at J; junction bases unmatched: 9. The CDR3 is made up of 16 amino acids. CDR3 sequence reads: CASSSEAGETYNEQFF. The CDR3 nucleotides read TGCGCCAGCAGCTCCGAAGCGGGAGAAACTTACAATGAGCAGTTCTTC.

A remark on this clonotype: A much larger clonotype is one base distant, so this may be a read error. The chain links TRBV7-3 to TRBJ1-2; D unclear. Germline-derived CDR1 and CDR2 are SGHTA and FQGTGA. The CDR3 is 13 residues long. The CDR3 sequence is CASSLYINYCYTF. The CDR3 coding sequence is TGTGCCAGCAGTCTATATATTAACTATTGCTACACCTTC.

The sample holds a few counts of this clonotype. The chain employs TRBV18 and TRBJ2-1; 11 bases line up with TRBD2. Per the germline V gene, CDR1 is KGHSH and CDR2 is LQKENI. The CDR3 is 15 residues long. The V gene end was trimmed by 2 bases and the J gene end by 5 bases; junction bases not matched to a gene: 2. CDR3 sequence reads: CASSPKGLADNEQFF. The DNA for the CDR3 is TGTGCCAGCTCACCAAAGGGACTAGCGGACAATGAGCAGTTCTTC.

The chain is built from TRBV7-2 and TRBJ2-2; 8 bases align to TRBD2. CDR3 length: 16 residues. V lost 7 bases to trimming and J lost 2 bases; unmatched junction nucleotides: 9. Germline CDR1 is SGHTA and CDR2 is FQGNSA. The CDR3 here is CASTSKAGDNTGELFF. CDR3 nucleotide sequence: TGTGCCAGCACTTCTAAAGCGGGAGACAACACCGGGGAGCTGTTTTTT.

The count of this clonotype is one. The CDR3 coding sequence is TGTGCCATCAGTGGACTAAAGGGACAAGAGACCCAGTACTTC. Protein: CAISGLKGQETQYF. The V and J genes are TRBV10-3 and TRBJ2-5; a weak D match, TRBD2 (5 bases). The V and J ends lost 4 bases and 2 bases respectively, with 11 bases between them. The CDR3 contains 14 residues. Germline V gene lookup returns CDR1 ENHRY and CDR2 SYGVKD.

This clonotype was counted between two and nine times. The chain employs TRBV29-1 and TRBJ1-2; D is uncertain. Trimming left V 0 bases short and J 3 bases short, with 11 bases between. Per germline, CDR1 SQVTM and CDR2 ANQGSEA. The CDR3 length is 14 residues. The CDR3, as DNA: TGCAGCGTTGAAGATCAGCACAGCTACTATGGCTACACCTTC. It encodes CSVEDQHSYYGYTF.

The J gene is TRBJ2-1, the V gene TRBV7-2; TRBD1 might be the D (6 bases). V lost 1 base to trimming and J lost 16 bases, with 14 bases between them. Germline CDR1 SGHTA, CDR2 FQGNSA. The CDR3 length is 12 residues. In DNA, the CDR3 is TGTGCCAGCAGCTTAGGGGACATCGATCAATTCTTC. This encodes CASSLGDIDQFF.

This chain links TRBV10-1 with TRBJ2-7; 11 nucleotides align to TRBD1. Trimming cost V 2 bases and J 5 bases; bases outside gene matches: 11. The CDR3 sequence is 17 residues long. The germline gives CDR1 WNHNN, CDR2 SYGVQD (reference sequence). In DNA, the CDR3 is TGCGCCAGCAGTGAGCCTTCTCGGGACAGGGGGATGAACGAGCAGTACTTC. Translation gives CASSEPSRDRGMNEQYF.

The rearrangement uses TRBV29-1 and TRBJ2-1; D is ambiguous. V dropped 1 base and J dropped 4 bases, with 8 bases sitting between them. The CDR3 is 13 amino acids. The germline CDR1 and CDR2 sequences are SQVTM and ANQGSEA. The CDR3, as DNA: TGCAGCGTTGAAGGGCGGATATACAATGAGCAGTTCTTC. Translating gives CSVEGRIYNEQFF.

This clonotype was found many times. J is TRBJ1-5 and V is TRBV12-3 or TRBV12-4; 10 nucleotides match TRBD1. The ends lost 6 bases at V and 6 bases at J; junction bases unmatched: 5. This CDR3 is built from 14 residues. In DNA, the CDR3 is TGTGCCAGCAGGGGGACAGGGGATATTCAGCCCCAGCATTTT. This codes for CASRGTGDIQPQHF.